Presented here are 10 T cell receptor beta chains from one specimen sequenced in a study of blood T cell repertoires in COVID-19. The repertoire was sequenced with immunoSEQ multiplex PCR; TCRdb's copy has only in-frame clones and lacks some. The sample includes hundreds of thousands of clones, 82% of them seen just once. The sample taken for sequencing was PBMCs or T cells enriched from blood (not recorded which). The receptor source for this set is a woman in her sixties or seventies who had recovered from COVID-19.

This chain links TRBV3-1 (or the pseudogene TRBV3-2) with TRBJ2-3, with TRBD2 matching 7 bases. Per the germline V gene, CDR1 is LGHDT and CDR2 is YNNKEL (reference sequence). CDR3 length equals 20 residues. V trimming: 1 base; J trimming: 4 bases; junction bases outside the gene matches: 20. This CDR3 reads CASSQVGPPQRGEGADTQYF. The CDR3, as DNA: TGTGCCAGCAGCCAAGTGGGCCCCCCGCAGCGGGGAGAGGGTGCAGATACGCAGTATTTT.

The sample holds one count of this clone. This chain links TRBV15 with TRBJ2-7; tentative D call: TRBD1 (5 bases). Per germline, CDR1 LNHNV and CDR2 YYDKDF (reference sequence). The CDR3 extends over 13 amino acids. V was cut by 6 bases and J by 3 bases, with 12 bases left in between. The chain's CDR3 is CATRDSQVYEQYF. In nucleotides, the CDR3 is TGTGCCACCAGAGATTCACAGGTCTACGAGCAGTACTTC. Combining the CDR3 with reference TRBV15 and TRBJ2-7 gives the whole variable domain DAMVIQNPRYQVTQFGKPVTLSCSQTLNHNVMYWYQQKSSQAPKLLFHYYDKDFNNEADTPDNFQSRRPNTSFCFLDIRSPGLGDTAMYLCATRDSQVYEQYFGPGTRLTVT.

The chain uses TRBV11-2 and TRBJ2-1; 12 bases align to TRBD2. The CDR3 sequence is 16 residues long. V trimming: 5 bases; J trimming: 2 bases; junction bases outside the gene matches: 4. Germline V gene lookup returns CDR1 SGHAT and CDR2 FQNNGV. CDR3 DNA sequence: TGTGCCAGCAGCCCGCGGACTAGCGGGGCCTACAATGAGCAGTTCTTC. Translating it yields CASSPRTSGAYNEQFF.

The chain uses TRBV3-1 (or the pseudogene TRBV3-2) and TRBJ2-7; 8 bases align to TRBD1. CDR3 length equals 14 residues. Germline V gene data show CDR1 as LGHDT and CDR2 as YNNKEL (reference sequence). Trimming took 0 bases from V and 3 from J; bases not matched to a gene: 1. The CDR3 region is CASSQDDRGYEQYF. In DNA, the CDR3 is TGTGCCAGCAGCCAAGATGACAGGGGCTACGAGCAGTACTTC.

In its sample, this clone was seen a few times. The rearrangement uses TRBV19 and TRBJ2-2, with TRBD2 matching 9 bases. This CDR3 is 15 amino acids long. Unmatched junction bases numbered 6, after V lost 5 bases and J lost 5 bases. Germline values: CDR1 LNHDA, CDR2 SQIVND (reference sequence). CDR3 region: CASSELAGKTGELFF. Written as DNA, the CDR3 is TGTGCCAGTAGTGAGCTAGCGGGAAAGACCGGGGAGCTGTTTTTT.

The chain uses TRBV5-4 and TRBJ1-1; maybe TRBD1 (5 bases). V lost 9 bases and J lost 0, with 12 bases in between. This CDR3 comprises 13 residues. CDR1 and CDR2 from the germline V gene are SGHNT and YYREEE (reference sequence). The CDR3 region is CAIWGRMNTEAFF. DNA of the CDR3: TGTGCCATCTGGGGCAGGATGAACACTGAAGCTTTCTTT.

CDR3 protein: CASSSDRRLIYGYTF. The CDR3 DNA is TGTGCCAGCAGCTCTGACAGGAGGCTCATCTATGGCTACACCTTC. The rearrangement uses TRBV3-1 (or the pseudogene TRBV3-2) and TRBJ1-2; TRBD1 might be the D (6 bases). Germline V CDR1 and CDR2: LGHDT, YNNKEL (reference sequence). The V and J ends lost 5 bases and 4 bases respectively, with 17 bases between them. The length of the CDR3 is 15 residues.

The chain is built from TRBV6-1 and TRBJ2-7; 10 bases align to TRBD1. The CDR3 is 16 amino acids. Germline V lookup: CDR1 MNHNS, CDR2 SASEGT. With V trimmed by 2 bases and J by 2 bases, 6 bases remained unmatched. DNA for the CDR3: TGTGCCAGCAGTGAACGGGACAGGGGCTTTACCTACGAGCAGTACTTC. It specifies CASSERDRGFTYEQYF.

The chain is built from TRBV7-9 and TRBJ1-2; maybe TRBD1 (6 bases). The CDR3 has 14 residues. Germline-derived CDR1 and CDR2 are SEHNR and FQNEAQ (reference sequence). Trimming removed 0 bases from V and 6 bases from J, with 11 bases in between. The CDR3 nucleotides read TGTGCCAGCAGCTTAGCACAGGGTGGGAATGGCTACACCTTC. Translation: CASSLAQGGNGYTF.

The DNA for the CDR3 is TGTGCCAGCAGTCCAAGACAGGGAAGGCAAAATCAGCCCCAGCATTTT. It codes for CASSPRQGRQNQPQHF. The chain joins TRBV2 to TRBJ1-5; TRBD1 aligns across 7 bases. The CDR3 spans 16 residues. CDR1 and CDR2 from the germline V gene are SNHLY and FYNNEI. The V segment lost 5 bases and the J segment 4 bases; nucleotides outside the gene matches: 11.